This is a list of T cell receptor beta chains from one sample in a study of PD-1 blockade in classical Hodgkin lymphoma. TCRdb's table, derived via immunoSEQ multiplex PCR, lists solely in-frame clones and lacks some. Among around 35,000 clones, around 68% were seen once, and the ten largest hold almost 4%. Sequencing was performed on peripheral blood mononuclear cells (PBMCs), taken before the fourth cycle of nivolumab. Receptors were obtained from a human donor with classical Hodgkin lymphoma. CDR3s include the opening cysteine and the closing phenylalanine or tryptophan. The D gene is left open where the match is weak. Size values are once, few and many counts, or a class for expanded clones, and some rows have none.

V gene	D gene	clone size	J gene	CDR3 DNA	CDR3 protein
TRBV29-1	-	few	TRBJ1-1	TGCAGCGTTGATAAGGGGTTGAACACTGAAGCTTTCTTT	CSVDKGLNTEAFF
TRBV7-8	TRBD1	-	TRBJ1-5	TGTGCCAGCAGCTTAAACATGGGACAGGCGGATCAGCCCCAGCATTTT	CASSLNMGQADQPQHF
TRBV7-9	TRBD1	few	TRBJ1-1	TGTGCCAGCAGCTTAGAACAGGGGTACGCTTTCTTT	CASSLEQGYAFF
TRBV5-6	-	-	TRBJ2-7	TGTGCCAGCAGCTTCGGAATTAACGAGCAGTACTTC	CASSFGINEQYF
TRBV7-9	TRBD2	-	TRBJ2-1	TGTGCCAGCCTCAGCGGGAGGGCCGTTTTAAATGAGCAGTTCTTC	CASLSGRAVLNEQFF
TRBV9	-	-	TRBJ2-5	TGTGCCAGCAGCGTCGGTAACGGGGCGGGGAGGGAGACCCAGTACTTC	CASSVGNGAGRETQYF
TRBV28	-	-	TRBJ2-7	TGTGCCAGCAGTCCCGTAGCGGTATTCGCCCACGAGCAGTACTTC	CASSPVAVFAHEQYF
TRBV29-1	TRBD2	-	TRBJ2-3	TGCAGCGTTGAAGGTCAAACGGTCAGAATCCCGGGACTAGCGGGAGTGGAGGTCACAGATACGCAGTATTTT	CSVEGQTVRIPGLAGVEVTDTQYF
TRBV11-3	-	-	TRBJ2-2	TGTGCCAGCAGCCCAACGGATAGCCCGAACACCGGGGAGCTGTTTTTT	CASSPTDSPNTGELFF
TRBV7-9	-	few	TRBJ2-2	TGTGCCAGCAGCTACGAAGTTGGAAACACCGGGGAGCTGTTTTTT	CASSYEVGNTGELFF
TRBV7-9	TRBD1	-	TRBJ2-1	TGTGCCAGCAGCGGTGGACAGGGGAGAAATGAGCAGTTCTTC	CASSGGQGRNEQFF
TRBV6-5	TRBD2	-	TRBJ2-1	TGTGCCAGCATCAACGACCGGGAGGGTTATAATGAGCAGTTCTTC	CASINDREGYNEQFF
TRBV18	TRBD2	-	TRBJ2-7	TGTGCCAGCTCACCACCGCACGGGCTAGCGGGAGTCTCTCAGCAGTACTTC	CASSPPHGLAGVSQQYF
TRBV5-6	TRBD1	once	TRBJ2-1	TGTGCCAGCAGCTTGGAATTAGGACAGGCCCAAGACGGGCAGTTCTTC	CASSLELGQAQDGQFF
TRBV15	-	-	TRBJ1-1	TGTGCCACCAGCAGGTCTGAGGGACTAGGGGGGACGAACACTGAAGCTTTCTTT	CATSRSEGLGGTNTEAFF
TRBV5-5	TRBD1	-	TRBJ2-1	TGTGCCAGCAGCTTGGGAGACAGGGGGCGCGGTGAGCAGTTCTTC	CASSLGDRGRGEQFF
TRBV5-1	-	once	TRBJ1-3	TGCGCCAGCAGGGCAACTGGAAACACCATATATTTT	CASRATGNTIYF
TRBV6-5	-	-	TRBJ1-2	TGTGCCAGCAGTTACCTGACGGAGGGCTACACCTTC	CASSYLTEGYTF
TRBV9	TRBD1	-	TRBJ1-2	TGTGCCAGCAGCCTACAGGGGAGCGGCTACACCTTC	CASSLQGSGYTF
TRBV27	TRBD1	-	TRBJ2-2	TGTGCCAGCAACCCAGGGACAGCGAACACCGGGGAGCTGTTTTTT	CASNPGTANTGELFF
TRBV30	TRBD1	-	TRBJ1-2	TGTGCCTGGTGGGACAGTCAACTCTATGGCTACACCTTC	CAWWDSQLYGYTF
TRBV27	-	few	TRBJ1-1	TGTGCCAGCAATAAAGGGGGAAGGACCGAAGCTTTCTTT	CASNKGGRTEAFF
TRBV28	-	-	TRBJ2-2	TGTGCCAGCAGCCTTACAGGGTCGGGCGGGGAGCTGTTTTTT	CASSLTGSGGELFF
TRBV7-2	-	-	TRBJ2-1	TGTGCCAGCAGCTTGTCCGGGACCATCTTCGGTGAGCAGTTCTTC	CASSLSGTIFGEQFF
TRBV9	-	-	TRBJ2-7	TGTGCCAGCAGCCGAGGGGGGCAGGCCTTGAACGAGCAGTACTTC	CASSRGGQALNEQYF